This TCR beta chain was retrieved from a study of cytomegalovirus exposure and HLA in healthy donors. Libraries were prepared by immunoSEQ multiplex PCR; TCRdb keeps only in-frame clonotypes and omits some of them. Of 250,000 to 400,000 clones in the sample, around 90% are singletons; the top ten hold roughly 1.1%. Trimming removed 1 base from V and 0 bases from J, with 13 bases in between. This CDR3 contains 16 residues. CDR1 is ENHRY and CDR2 is SYGVKD in the germline V gene. The sequenced material came from PBMCs. This receptor was taken from a woman under 40 in good health and CMV-seropositive. The chain couples TRBV10-3 to TRBJ2-7; D remains ambiguous. CDR3 residues: CAISEYVGSTSYEQYF. The DNA of the CDR3 is TGTGCCATCAGTGAGTACGTCGGTTCGACCTCCTACGAGCAGTACTTC.